The clone carrying this T cell receptor (beta chain) was seen a few times. From the reads, TCRdb called clonotypes with MiXCR, one entry per CDR3 protein. The sample has about 530,000 distinct CDR3 sequences; 26% are singletons. The sample belongs to a study of T cell repertoires in cytomegalovirus infection. Sequencing was performed on PBMCs. This TCR derives from a human donor in good health (CMV status not recorded). Some clones in this sample may be carry-over from other donors' samples.

The CDR3 here is CASSPSGGSSSYEQYF. The DNA for the CDR3 is TGTGCCAGCAGTCCATCGGGAGGGAGTAGCTCCTACGAGCAGTACTTC. The chain is built from TRBV6-1 and TRBJ2-7, with 8 bases fitting TRBD2. Germline V CDR1 and CDR2: MNHNS, SASEGT. The CDR3 extends over 16 amino acids. After removal of 5 bases from V and 0 bases from J, the junction contained 9 bases not matched to a gene.